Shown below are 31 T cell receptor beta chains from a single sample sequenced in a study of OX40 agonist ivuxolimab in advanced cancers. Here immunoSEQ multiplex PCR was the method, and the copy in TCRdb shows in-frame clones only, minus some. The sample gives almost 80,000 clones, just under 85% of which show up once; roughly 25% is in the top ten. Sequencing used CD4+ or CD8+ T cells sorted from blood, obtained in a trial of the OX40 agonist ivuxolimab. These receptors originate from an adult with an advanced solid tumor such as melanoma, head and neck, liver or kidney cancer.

CDR3 in DNA: TGTGCCAGTACCTCTCCGGGCTGGGAATATAGCAATCAGCCCCAGCATTTT. It is translated as CASTSPGWEYSNQPQHF. The chain has TRBV19 and TRBJ1-5; the D is unclear. The V and J ends lost 7 bases and 0 bases respectively, with 19 bases between them. The CDR3 contains 17 residues. The germline V gene encodes CDR1 LNHDA and CDR2 SQIVND (reference sequence).

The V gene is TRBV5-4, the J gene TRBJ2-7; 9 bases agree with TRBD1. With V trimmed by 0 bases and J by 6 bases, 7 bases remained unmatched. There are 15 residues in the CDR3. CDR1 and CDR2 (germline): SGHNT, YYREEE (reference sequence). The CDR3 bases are TGTGCCAGCAGCTTGGGGGGGACAGGGAGGGGCGAGCAGTACTTC. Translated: CASSLGGTGRGEQYF.

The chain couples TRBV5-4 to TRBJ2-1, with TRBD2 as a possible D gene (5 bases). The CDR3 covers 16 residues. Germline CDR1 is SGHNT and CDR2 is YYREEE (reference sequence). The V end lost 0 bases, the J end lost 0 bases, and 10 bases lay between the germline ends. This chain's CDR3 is CASSLAGSSSYNEQFF. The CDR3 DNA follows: TGTGCCAGCAGCTTGGCGGGGTCGAGCTCCTACAATGAGCAGTTCTTC.

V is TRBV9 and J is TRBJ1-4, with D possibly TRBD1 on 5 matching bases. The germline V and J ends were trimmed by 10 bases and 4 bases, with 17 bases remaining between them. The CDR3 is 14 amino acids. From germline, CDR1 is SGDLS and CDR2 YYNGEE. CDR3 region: CALRQGRGNEKLFF. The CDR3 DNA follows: TGTGCCCTTCGTCAGGGCCGAGGTAATGAAAAACTGTTTTTT.

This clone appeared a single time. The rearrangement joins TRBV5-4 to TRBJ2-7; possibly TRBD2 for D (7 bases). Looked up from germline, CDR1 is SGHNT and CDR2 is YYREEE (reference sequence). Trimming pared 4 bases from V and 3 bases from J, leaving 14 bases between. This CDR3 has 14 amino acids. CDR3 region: CASSRPGGFYEQYF. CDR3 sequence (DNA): TGTGCCAGCAGCCGCCCGGGGGGCTTCTACGAGCAGTACTTC.

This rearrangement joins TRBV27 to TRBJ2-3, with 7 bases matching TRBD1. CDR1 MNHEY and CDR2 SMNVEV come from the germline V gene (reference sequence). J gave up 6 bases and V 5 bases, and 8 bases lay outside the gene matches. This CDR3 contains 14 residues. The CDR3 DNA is TGTGCCAGCAGTGCCTGGGACAGTTCTGATACGCAGTATTTT. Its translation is CASSAWDSSDTQYF.

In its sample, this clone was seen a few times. The CDR3 protein is CASSHDLLKRTEAFF. The CDR3 nucleotides are TGTGCCAGCAGCCATGACCTCCTCAAGAGGACTGAAGCTTTCTTT. V is TRBV5-5 and J is TRBJ1-1; no clear D gene. Germline-derived CDR1 and CDR2 are SGHKS and YYEKEE (reference sequence). The CDR3 is 15 residues long. The ends were cut back, 4 bases at V and 5 bases at J, with 18 bases in the middle.

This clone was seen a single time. The CDR3 nucleotides read TGTGCCAGCAGCCAACGCGCCCTGGATTCCTACGAGCAGTACTTC. Its translation is CASSQRALDSYEQYF. The chain uses TRBV4-2 and TRBJ2-7; D not certain. The CDR3 has 15 residues. Trimming took off 2 bases at V and 1 base at J, with 12 bases between the two ends. Germline assignment: CDR1 LGHNA and CDR2 YNFKEQ.

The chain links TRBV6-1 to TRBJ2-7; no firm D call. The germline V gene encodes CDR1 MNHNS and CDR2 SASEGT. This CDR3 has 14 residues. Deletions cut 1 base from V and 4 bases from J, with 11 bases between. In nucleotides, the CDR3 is TGTGCCAGCAGTGAAGTTATGGCAGTTTACGAGCAGTACTTC. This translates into CASSEVMAVYEQYF.

DNA for the CDR3: TGTGCCAGCAGCCCGCGGACAGGGGGCAATGAAAAACTGTTTTTT. It translates to CASSPRTGGNEKLFF. The rearrangement links TRBV7-6 to TRBJ1-4; 11 bases are shared with TRBD1. CDR1 is SGHVS and CDR2 is FNYEAQ in the germline V gene. J gave up 5 bases and V 5 bases, and 4 bases lay outside the gene matches. The CDR3 extends over 15 amino acids.

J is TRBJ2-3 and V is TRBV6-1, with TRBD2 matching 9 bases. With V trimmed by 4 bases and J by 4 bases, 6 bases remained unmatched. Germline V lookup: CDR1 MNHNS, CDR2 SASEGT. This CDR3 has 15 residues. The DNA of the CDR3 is TGTGCCAGCAGTGTTAGCGGGAGCAACTCAGATACGCAGTATTTT. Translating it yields CASSVSGSNSDTQYF.

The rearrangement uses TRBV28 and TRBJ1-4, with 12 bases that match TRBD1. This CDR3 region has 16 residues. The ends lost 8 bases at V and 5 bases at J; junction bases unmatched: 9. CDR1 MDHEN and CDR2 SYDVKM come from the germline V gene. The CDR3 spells CASRGTGGGKNEKLFF. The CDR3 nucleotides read TGTGCCAGCCGAGGGACAGGGGGCGGAAAAAATGAAAAACTGTTTTTT.

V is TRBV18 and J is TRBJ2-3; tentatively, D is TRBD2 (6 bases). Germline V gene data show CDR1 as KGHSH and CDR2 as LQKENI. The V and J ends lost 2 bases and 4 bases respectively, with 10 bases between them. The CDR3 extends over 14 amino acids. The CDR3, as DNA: TGTGCCAGCTCACCAGATCCGGGGGCAGATACGCAGTATTTT. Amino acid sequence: CASSPDPGADTQYF.

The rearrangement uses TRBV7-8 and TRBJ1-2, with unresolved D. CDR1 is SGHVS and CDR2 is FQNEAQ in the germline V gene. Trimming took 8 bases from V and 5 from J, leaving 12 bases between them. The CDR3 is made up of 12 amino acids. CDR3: CASGGGRYGYTF. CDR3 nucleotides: TGTGCCAGCGGCGGAGGGAGGTATGGCTACACCTTC.

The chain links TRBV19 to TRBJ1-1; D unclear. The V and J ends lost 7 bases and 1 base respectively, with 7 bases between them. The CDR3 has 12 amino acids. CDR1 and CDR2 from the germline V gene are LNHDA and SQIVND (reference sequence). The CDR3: CASTSRNTEAFF. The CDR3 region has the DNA TGTGCCAGTACCTCCCGGAACACTGAAGCTTTCTTT.

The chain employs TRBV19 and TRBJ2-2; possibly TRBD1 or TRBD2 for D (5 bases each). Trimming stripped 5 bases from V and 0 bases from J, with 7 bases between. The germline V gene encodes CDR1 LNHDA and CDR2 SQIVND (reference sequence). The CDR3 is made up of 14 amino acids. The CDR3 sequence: CASSPGPNTGELFF. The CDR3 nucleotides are TGTGCCAGTAGTCCGGGACCGAACACCGGGGAGCTGTTTTTT.

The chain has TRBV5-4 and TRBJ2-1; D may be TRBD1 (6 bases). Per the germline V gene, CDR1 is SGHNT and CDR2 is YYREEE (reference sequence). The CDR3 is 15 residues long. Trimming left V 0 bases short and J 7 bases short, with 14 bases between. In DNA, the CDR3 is TGTGCCAGCAGCTTGGTACTCAGGGGAAAGAATGAGCAGTTCTTC. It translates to CASSLVLRGKNEQFF.

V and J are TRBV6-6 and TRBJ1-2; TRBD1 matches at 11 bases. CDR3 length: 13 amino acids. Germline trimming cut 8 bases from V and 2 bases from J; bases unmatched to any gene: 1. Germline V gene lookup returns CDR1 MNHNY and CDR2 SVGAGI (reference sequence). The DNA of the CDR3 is TGTGCCAGCGGGGACAGGGGGAACTATGGCTACACCTTC. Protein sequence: CASGDRGNYGYTF.

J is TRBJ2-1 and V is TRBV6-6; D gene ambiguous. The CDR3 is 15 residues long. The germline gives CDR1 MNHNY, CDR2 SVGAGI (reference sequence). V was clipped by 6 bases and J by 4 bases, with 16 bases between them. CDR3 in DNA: TGTGCCAGCAGGAAATCCTTGGAATCTTACAATGAGCAGTTCTTC. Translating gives CASRKSLESYNEQFF.

CDR3 residues: CASSQTGTIQETQYF. CDR3 nucleotides: TGCGCCAGCAGCCAAACCGGGACAATACAAGAGACCCAGTACTTC. This chain connects TRBV4-1 to TRBJ2-5, with D possibly matching TRBD1 (6 bases). This CDR3 has 15 amino acids. Germline V CDR1 and CDR2: MGHRA, YSYEKL. V was shortened by 2 bases and J by 2 bases, with 12 bases between the two germline ends.

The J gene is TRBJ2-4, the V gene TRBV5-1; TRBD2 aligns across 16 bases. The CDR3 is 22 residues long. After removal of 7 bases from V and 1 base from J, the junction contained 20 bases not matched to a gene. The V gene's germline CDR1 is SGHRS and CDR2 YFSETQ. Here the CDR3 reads CASGLGPGLAGGGGTAKNIQYF. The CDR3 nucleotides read TGCGCCAGCGGACTTGGACCGGGACTAGCGGGAGGGGGTGGTACGGCCAAAAACATTCAGTACTTC.

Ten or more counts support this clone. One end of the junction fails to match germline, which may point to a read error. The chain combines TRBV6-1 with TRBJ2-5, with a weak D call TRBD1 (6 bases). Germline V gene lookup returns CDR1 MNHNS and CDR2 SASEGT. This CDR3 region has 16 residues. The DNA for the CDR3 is TGTGCCAGCAGGGAAGGGGGTGGCAGGGCCGGGGAGACCCAGTACTTC. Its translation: CASREGGGRAGETQYF.

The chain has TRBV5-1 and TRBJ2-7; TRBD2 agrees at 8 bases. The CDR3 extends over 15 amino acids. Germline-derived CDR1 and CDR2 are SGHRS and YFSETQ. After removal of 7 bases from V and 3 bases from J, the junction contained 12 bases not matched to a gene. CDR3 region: CASARAGEADYEQYF. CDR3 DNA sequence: TGCGCCAGCGCCCGAGCGGGAGAAGCAGACTACGAGCAGTACTTC. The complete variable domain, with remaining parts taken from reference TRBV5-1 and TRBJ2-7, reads KAGVTQTPRYLIKTRGQQVTLSCSPISGHRSVSWYQQTPGQGLQFLFEYFSETQRNKGNFPGRFSGRQFSNSRSEMNVSTLELGDSALYLCASARAGEADYEQYFGPGTRLTVT.

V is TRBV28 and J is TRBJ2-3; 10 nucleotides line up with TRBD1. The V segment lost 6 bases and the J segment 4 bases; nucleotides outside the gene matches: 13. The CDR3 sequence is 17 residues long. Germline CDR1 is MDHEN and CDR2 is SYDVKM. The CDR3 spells CASSSPLRGQGADTQYF. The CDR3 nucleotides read TGTGCCAGCAGCTCCCCCCTCCGAGGACAGGGGGCAGATACGCAGTATTTT.

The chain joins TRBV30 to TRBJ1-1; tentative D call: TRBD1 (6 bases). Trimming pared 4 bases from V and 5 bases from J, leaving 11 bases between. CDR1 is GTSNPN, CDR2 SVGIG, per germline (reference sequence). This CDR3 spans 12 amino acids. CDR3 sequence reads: CAWNGGLTEAFF. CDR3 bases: TGTGCCTGGAACGGGGGGCTTACTGAAGCTTTCTTT.

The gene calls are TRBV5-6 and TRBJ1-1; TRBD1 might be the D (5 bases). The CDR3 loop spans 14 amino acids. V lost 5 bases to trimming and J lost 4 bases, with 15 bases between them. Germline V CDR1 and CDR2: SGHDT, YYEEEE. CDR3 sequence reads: CASSLSSDSTEAFF. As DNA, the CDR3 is TGTGCCAGCAGTCTGAGTTCTGACAGCACTGAAGCTTTCTTT.

The CDR3 sequence: CASSPEMGLGEKLFF. CDR3 nucleotide sequence: TGCGCCAGCAGCCCGGAGATGGGGTTAGGGGAAAAACTGTTTTTT. The chain recombines TRBV5-1 with TRBJ1-4, with no clear D. Germline loops: CDR1 SGHRS, CDR2 YFSETQ. The CDR3 sequence is 15 residues long. V was pared by 4 bases and J by 8 bases, with 18 bases between.

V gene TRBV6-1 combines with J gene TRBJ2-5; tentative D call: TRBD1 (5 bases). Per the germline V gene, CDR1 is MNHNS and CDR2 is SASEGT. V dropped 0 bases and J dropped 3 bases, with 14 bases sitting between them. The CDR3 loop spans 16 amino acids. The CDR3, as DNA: TGTGCCAGCAGTGAAGCCCCTACAGGTACCAAAGAGACCCAGTACTTC. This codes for CASSEAPTGTKETQYF.

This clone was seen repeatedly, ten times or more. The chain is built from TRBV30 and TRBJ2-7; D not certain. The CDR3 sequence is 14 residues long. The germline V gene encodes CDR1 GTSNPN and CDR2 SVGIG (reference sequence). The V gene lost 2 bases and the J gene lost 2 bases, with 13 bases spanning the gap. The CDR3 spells CAWSPGITAYEQYF. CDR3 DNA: TGTGCCTGGAGTCCAGGCATAACCGCCTACGAGCAGTACTTC.

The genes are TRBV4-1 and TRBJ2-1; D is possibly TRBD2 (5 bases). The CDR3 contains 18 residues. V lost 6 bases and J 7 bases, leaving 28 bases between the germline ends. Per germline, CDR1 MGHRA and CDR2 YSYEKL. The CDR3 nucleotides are TGCGCCAGCAGGGAAGCGCGGCTCCGGTCCCTAGGGAGTAATGAGCAGTTCTTC. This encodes CASREARLRSLGSNEQFF.

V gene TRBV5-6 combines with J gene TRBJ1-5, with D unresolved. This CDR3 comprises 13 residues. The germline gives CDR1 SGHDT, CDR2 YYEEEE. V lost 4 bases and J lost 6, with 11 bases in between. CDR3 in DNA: TGTGCCAGCAGCGCAGGACTGGGTCAGCCCCAGCATTTT. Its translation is CASSAGLGQPQHF. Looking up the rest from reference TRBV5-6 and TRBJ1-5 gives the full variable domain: DAGVTQSPTHLIKTRGQQVTLRCSPKSGHDTVSWYQQALGQGPQFIFQYYEEEERQRGNFPDRFSGHQFPNYSSELNVNALLLGDSALYLCASSAGLGQPQHFGDGTRLSIL.